This section outlines one TCR beta chain sequence together with its context. Its antigen is not known. The data were obtained in a study of cytomegalovirus exposure and HLA in healthy donors. Overall study results and limits: Three of the chains that were CMV-associated were confirmed in vitro to be specific for CMV antigens. An analysis that came later showed most CMV-associated TCR beta chains appearing HLA-restricted. Rarity held for most TCR sequences, but there were some public TCRs that occurred in many donors. HLA-A and HLA-B allele assignments for most subjects were reportedly predicted accurately using TCR beta sequences.

Use of 60 Vbeta and 13 Jbeta primers characterized the PCR. Assay used: immunoSEQ multiplex PCR; TCRdb lists only in-frame clones, some missing. The repertoire holds 130,000 or so clones, with roughly 84% as singletons. The sample was PBMCs. The receptor was derived from a woman aged 18 to 35 in good health and CMV-seropositive.

CDR3 sequence (DNA): TGTGCCAGCATGGGGGGTACTGAAGCTTTCTTT. Its translation: CASMGGTEAFF. The gene calls are TRBV2 and TRBJ1-1; TRBD1 might be the D (5 bases). Trimming pared 7 bases from V and 5 bases from J, leaving 8 bases between. The V gene's germline CDR1 is SNHLY and CDR2 FYNNEI. The length of the CDR3 is 11 residues.